The 29 T cell receptor beta chains listed next were all sequenced from one sample in a study of T cell clonality in common variable immunodeficiency. Assay: immunoSEQ multiplex PCR; the TCRdb copy retains only in-frame clones and omits some. The sample counts roughly 30,000 clones, none seen once; the ten largest own approximately 13%. Specimen: peripheral blood mononuclear cells. These TCRs come from a person between 18 and 69 years old in good health.

At least ten counts were recorded for this clone. The read ends 3 residues shy of where the CDR3 ends; the end is completed using the germline J gene. The chain links TRBV6-1 to TRBJ1-4, with D possibly being TRBD1 (5 bases). This CDR3 has 16 residues. CDR1 and CDR2 (germline): MNHNS, SASEGT. CDR3 DNA, as far as it was read: TGTGCCAGCAGTGCGCGCTTGCAGGGCGAGAGGAGGAAA. It is translated as CASSARLQGERRK. The whole CDR3 protein is CASSARLQGERRKLFF.

This clone was seen ten or more times. From the germline J gene comes the end of the CDR3, since the read stops 3 residues before it. The J gene is TRBJ2-5, the V gene TRBV7-8; D possibly corresponds to TRBD2 (5 bases). This CDR3 comprises 17 residues. The germline CDR1 and CDR2 sequences are SGHVS and FQNEAQ. Trimming shortened V by 1 base and J by 5 bases, and 20 bases separated the two germline ends. The CDR3 spells CASSLGLTGVRVETQYF. The CDR3 bases that were read are TGTGCCAGCAGCTTAGGCCTCACCGGGGTACGGGTGGAGACC. The variable domain in full, with the rest retrieved from reference TRBV7-8 and TRBJ2-5, is GAGVSQSPRYKVAKRGQDVALRCDPISGHVSLFWYQQALGQGPEFLTYFQNEAQLDKSGLPSDRFFAERPEGSVSTLKIQRTQQEDSAVYLCASSLGLTGVRVETQYFGPGTRLLVL.

This clone was detected many times. The sequenced fragment ends 3 residues before the CDR3 boundary, so the rest is inferred from the germline J gene. The chain is built from TRBV20-1 and TRBJ1-5; 7 bases match TRBD1. The junction had 12 bases not matched to a gene; V was cut back by 6 bases and J by 7 bases. Germline assignment: CDR1 DFQATT and CDR2 SNEGSKA (reference sequence). This CDR3 has 14 amino acids. The covered CDR3 bases are TGCAGTGCCTCCGGGACAGTTCTTTCACAGCCC. Translated, it gives CSASGTVLSQP. The complete CDR3 sequence is CSASGTVLSQPQHF.

This clone was seen ten or more times. The read falls 3 residues short of the CDR3 end, and the missing part is taken from the germline J gene. The chain employs TRBV19 and TRBJ2-7; D might be TRBD1 (5 bases). Germline CDR1 is LNHDA and CDR2 is SQIVND (reference sequence). Trimming shortened V by 3 bases and J by 4 bases, and 7 bases separated the two germline ends. There are 12 residues in the CDR3. The DNA read from the CDR3 is TGTGCCAGTAGTATGGGGCCTTACGAG. Its protein product is CASSMGPYE. The whole CDR3 reads CASSMGPYEQYF.

This clone came up many times. The CDR3 is cut off 3 residues early in the read; its end comes from the germline J gene. The chain uses TRBV20-1 and TRBJ2-5; 12 nucleotides line up with TRBD2. This CDR3 is built from 14 residues. With V trimmed by 5 bases and J by 5 bases, 6 bases remained unmatched. Germline V gives CDR1 DFQATT, CDR2 SNEGSKA (reference sequence). The CDR3 sequence is CSAATSGGGETQYF. The sequenced part of the CDR3 DNA is TGCAGTGCTGCGACTAGCGGGGGTGGTGAGACC.

This clone was recorded many times. The missing CDR3 end, 3 residues past where the read stops, is filled in from the germline J gene. The rearrangement links TRBV20-1 to TRBJ2-2, with 7 bases identical to TRBD1. The CDR3 contains 13 residues. CDR1 and CDR2 from the germline V gene are DFQATT and SNEGSKA (reference sequence). CDR3 DNA, as far as it was read: TGCAGTGCGTGGACAGGCCTAAATGAAAAG. It is translated as CSAWTGLNEK. The full CDR3 reads CSAWTGLNEKLFF.

This clone was detected ten times or more. The CDR3 reads CASSSPGNSYEQYF. CDR3 DNA (partial): TGTGCCAGCTCCTCCCCGGGGAATTCCTACGAG. The chain joins TRBV19 to TRBJ2-7; possible D gene TRBD2, 5 bases. The missing CDR3 end, 3 residues past where the read stops, is filled in from the germline J gene. Germline V gene lookup returns CDR1 LNHDA and CDR2 SQIVND (reference sequence). The CDR3 runs 14 residues. Trimming left V 9 bases short and J 1 base short, with 16 bases between.

This clone was seen many times. The CDR3 end is not reached by the read, which stops 3 residues before it; the germline J gene fills it in. The V call is TRBV18, the J call TRBJ2-7; D gene unclear. The V and J ends lost 2 bases and 5 bases respectively, with 22 bases between them. Germline V gene lookup returns CDR1 KGHSH and CDR2 LQKENI. The length of the CDR3 is 17 residues. The CDR3 bases that were read are TGTGCCAGCTCACCAAGGGTTTTCCCCCAAAGAGATGACGAG. Its protein product is CASSPRVFPQRDDE. The full CDR3 is CASSPRVFPQRDDEQYF.

For this clone: The read finishes 3 residues shy of the CDR3 end, and the germline J gene is used to complete it. The chain combines TRBV5-1 with TRBJ1-2, with 9 bases fitting TRBD1. Looked up from germline, CDR1 is SGHRS and CDR2 is YFSETQ. The ends lost 0 bases at V and 4 bases at J; junction bases unmatched: 4. The CDR3 is 15 amino acids. The sequenced CDR3 bases are TGCGCCAGCAGCTTGGGACAGGGGGGCGGCTATGGC. This codes for CASSLGQGGGYG. The complete CDR3 sequence is CASSLGQGGGYGYTF.

This clone has ten or more counts. The CDR3 goes on 3 residues after the read ends, and that part is filled in from the germline J gene. This chain connects TRBV18 to TRBJ2-3; 8 nucleotides align to TRBD2. Germline lookup yields CDR1 KGHSH and CDR2 LQKENI. Trimming took 2 bases from V and 5 from J; bases not matched to a gene: 9. This CDR3 is built from 16 residues. Here the CDR3 reads CASSPRSGGVGDTQYF. CDR3 DNA (partial): TGTGCCAGCTCACCAAGGAGCGGGGGAGTTGGAGATACG.

This clone was seen ten or more times. The read gets to within 3 residues of the CDR3 end, and the germline J gene fills in the rest. V is TRBV19 and J is TRBJ2-1; D is ambiguous. The CDR3 is 14 residues long. Germline CDR1 reads LNHDA; CDR2 reads SQIVND (reference sequence). The V gene lost 1 base and the J gene lost 4 bases, with 8 bases spanning the gap. CDR3 region: CASSIVVRYNEQFF. Partial CDR3 DNA: TGTGCCAGTAGTATAGTGGTCAGGTACAATGAG.

As to this clone: The CDR3 extends 3 residues past the end of the read, so its final part is completed from the germline J gene. The genes are TRBV29-1 and TRBJ1-2; 11 bases map to TRBD1. CDR1 SQVTM and CDR2 ANQGSEA come from the germline V gene. Trimming removed 5 bases from V and 1 base from J; junction bases left unmatched: 6. This CDR3 is built from 15 residues. Partial CDR3 DNA: TGCAGCGTTCCGATAGGGACAGGGGGTAACTATGGC. Encoded protein: CSVPIGTGGNYG. The entire CDR3 is CSVPIGTGGNYGYTF.

This clone was detected a few times. The read ends 3 residues before the CDR3 terminus; that terminus is restored from the germline J gene. The chain recombines TRBV20-1 with TRBJ2-1, with 9 bases fitting TRBD2. V lost 2 bases to trimming and J lost 2 bases; unmatched junction nucleotides: 4. There are 15 residues in the CDR3. CDR1 is DFQATT, CDR2 SNEGSKA, per germline (reference sequence). Partial CDR3 DNA: TGCAGTGCTAGATCAGCGGGGGGACCCTACAATGAG. As protein: CSARSAGGPYNE. The whole CDR3 protein reads CSARSAGGPYNEQFF.

This clone has only a few counts. The sequence runs out 3 residues before the end of the CDR3; the remainder is reconstructed from the germline J gene. The chain recombines TRBV7-2 with TRBJ1-1; tentative D call: TRBD1 (6 bases). This CDR3 contains 15 residues. Germline-derived CDR1 and CDR2 are SGHTA and FQGNSA. Partial CDR3 DNA: TGTGCCAGCAGCCACCCACAGGGTGTGCTGCGTTCA. Encoded protein: CASSHPQGVLRS. The full-length CDR3 reads as CASSHPQGVLRSAFF.

This clone was detected many times. The read ends 3 residues early relative to the CDR3; the germline J gene fills the gap. This chain links TRBV7-3 with TRBJ2-5; 7 nucleotides line up with TRBD1. With V trimmed by 5 bases and J by 4 bases, 7 bases remained unmatched. The CDR3 contains 14 residues. Germline CDR1 SGHTA, CDR2 FQGTGA. The CDR3 sequence: CASSHTGAGETQYF. The sequenced part of the CDR3 DNA is TGTGCCAGCAGCCACACAGGGGCAGGAGAGACC.

This clone was recorded many times. Read data end 3 residues before the CDR3 end; the end is taken from the germline J gene. The rearrangement joins TRBV6-2 or TRBV6-3 to TRBJ2-3, with a weak D call TRBD1 (6 bases). V dropped 0 bases and J dropped 4 bases, with 11 bases sitting between them. Germline V lookup: CDR1 MNHEY, CDR2 SVGEGT. The CDR3 contains 15 residues. The CDR3 sequence is CASSYSKQGPDTQYF. The sequenced part of the CDR3 DNA is TGTGCCAGCAGTTACTCGAAACAGGGCCCAGATACG.

At least ten counts were recorded for this clone. The sequence runs out 3 residues before the end of the CDR3; the remainder is reconstructed from the germline J gene. V is TRBV5-1 and J is TRBJ2-3, with 8 bases identical to TRBD2. Germline V gene sequence: CDR1 SGHRS, CDR2 YFSETQ. This CDR3 region has 16 residues. With V trimmed by 4 bases and J by 3 bases, 10 bases remained unmatched. CDR3 in amino acids: CASSGRTSKMTDTQYF. The CDR3 DNA, read in part, is TGCGCCAGCAGCGGCCGGACTAGCAAGATGACAGATACG.

This clone was found many times. Coverage ceases 3 residues before the CDR3 finishes, and the germline J gene fills in the end. The J gene is TRBJ2-3, the V gene TRBV6-4; 12 bases agree with TRBD1. Per germline, CDR1 MRHNA and CDR2 SNTAGT. The V segment lost 5 bases and the J segment 6 bases; nucleotides outside the gene matches: 6. CDR3 length equals 15 residues. The CDR3 DNA, read in part, is TGTGCCAGCAGTACCGGGACAGGGGGCTCGGATACG. This codes for CASSTGTGGSDT. Given in full, the CDR3 is CASSTGTGGSDTQYF.

This clone showed up just a few times. With a much larger clone just one base away, this may be a read error. The DNA read from the CDR3 is TGTGCCTGGAGTGTAGGACAGGGACGCTCTGGGGCCAACGTG. Protein: CAWSVGQGRSGANV. The CDR3 reads in full as CAWSVGQGRSGANVLFF. The chain joins TRBV30 to TRBJ2-2; 8 nucleotides align to TRBD1. The read terminates 3 residues before the CDR3 end, so the remaining end is supplied by the germline J gene. Germline lookup yields CDR1 GTSNPN and CDR2 SVGIG (reference sequence). This CDR3 spans 17 amino acids.

This clone has ten or more counts. Read data end 3 residues before the CDR3 end; the end is taken from the germline J gene. The chain joins TRBV6-1 to TRBJ2-2; TRBD2 agrees at 12 bases. The length of the CDR3 is 18 residues. V shed 2 bases and J 4 bases; nucleotides not matched to a gene: 8. CDR1 and CDR2 (germline): MNHNS, SASEGT. The CDR3: CASSERVGLAGRTGELFF. CDR3 DNA (partial): TGTGCCAGCAGTGAACGGGTCGGACTAGCGGGGCGCACCGGGGAG.

There are many counts of this clone. Read sequence stops 3 residues before the CDR3 end, and the germline J gene provides the missing end. This chain connects TRBV6-2 or TRBV6-3 to TRBJ1-1; possibly TRBD1 for D (6 bases). There are 14 residues in the CDR3. V was pared by 7 bases and J by 4 bases, with 16 bases between. Germline values: CDR1 MNHEY, CDR2 SVGEGT. The chain's CDR3 is CASTPGGASTEAFF. The sequenced CDR3 bases are TGTGCCAGCACCCCCGGGGGGGCGTCCACTGAA.

On this clone itself: The observed sequence ends 3 residues before the CDR3 terminus, with the missing tail filled in from the germline J gene. The chain couples TRBV30 to TRBJ1-2, with 7 bases fitting TRBD1. The CDR3 has 13 residues. Germline V lookup: CDR1 GTSNPN, CDR2 SVGIG (reference sequence). The CDR3 DNA, read in part, is TGTGCCTCCGAAGGGGGCCTTCGCTACGAC. It encodes CASEGGLRYD. The CDR3 reads in full as CASEGGLRYDYTF.

In its sample, this clone was seen many times. The CDR3 extends 3 residues past the end of the read, so its final part is completed from the germline J gene. This sequence joins TRBV7-3 and TRBJ2-1, with D uncertain. V was trimmed by 4 bases and J by 2 bases, leaving 18 bases between them. This CDR3 has 17 amino acids. The germline V gene encodes CDR1 SGHTA and CDR2 FQGTGA. CDR3: CASSSDVRGSPYNEQFF. The CDR3 bases that were read are TGTGCCAGCAGCTCCGATGTGAGAGGTTCCCCCTACAATGAG.

In regard to this clone: The read ends 3 residues early relative to the CDR3; the germline J gene fills the gap. The genes are TRBV5-5 and TRBJ2-2; 8 positions match TRBD1. Germline CDR1 is SGHKS and CDR2 is YYEKEE (reference sequence). The CDR3 totals 15 residues. J gave up 2 bases and V 3 bases, and 3 bases lay outside the gene matches. The CDR3 reads CASSWDRPNTGELFF. The DNA read from the CDR3 is TGTGCCAGCAGCTGGGACAGGCCTAACACCGGGGAG.

There are many counts of this clone. The missing CDR3 end, 3 residues past where the read stops, is filled in from the germline J gene. The chain recombines TRBV20-1 with TRBJ2-3; D uncertain. The length of the CDR3 is 17 residues. Trimming took off 0 bases at V and 0 bases at J, with 16 bases between the two ends. CDR1 DFQATT and CDR2 SNEGSKA come from the germline V gene (reference sequence). The sequenced part of the CDR3 DNA is TGCAGTGCTAGAGATTTTGTACGACTTACTAGCACAGATACG. It encodes CSARDFVRLTSTDT. The entire CDR3 protein reads CSARDFVRLTSTDTQYF.

This clone was counted at least ten times. From the germline J gene comes the end of the CDR3, since the read stops 3 residues before it. This chain links TRBV18 with TRBJ2-7, with a weak D call TRBD2 (7 bases). This CDR3 has 15 residues. Between the trimmed V and J ends, which lost 5 bases and 3 bases, there was a span of 17 bases. Per germline, CDR1 KGHSH and CDR2 LQKENI. Here the CDR3 reads CASSAGARSLYEQYF. The CDR3 bases that were read are TGTGCCAGCTCAGCGGGGGCTAGATCCCTCTACGAG.

This clone has a count of ten or more. The read terminates 3 residues ahead of where the CDR3 ends, so the germline J gene completes it. The chain uses TRBV6-2 or TRBV6-3 and TRBJ1-2; D is perhaps TRBD1 (6 bases). Trimming took off 2 bases at V and 1 base at J, with 14 bases between the two ends. From germline, CDR1 is MNHEY and CDR2 SVGEGT. The CDR3 is made up of 16 amino acids. The DNA read from the CDR3 is TGTGCCAGCAGTTACACCTACCGGACAGATAACTATGGC. Its translation is CASSYTYRTDNYG. The whole CDR3 sequence is CASSYTYRTDNYGYTF.

This clone was recorded many times. The CDR3 spells CASSPLTGIYEQYF. The DNA read from the CDR3 is TGTGCCAGCAGCCCACTTACAGGTATCTACGAG. The rearrangement uses TRBV6-2 or TRBV6-3 and TRBJ2-7, with D tentatively TRBD1 (5 bases). The read ends 3 residues early relative to the CDR3; the germline J gene fills the gap. Germline CDR1 is MNHEY and CDR2 is SVGEGT. V was cut by 6 bases and J by 3 bases, with 15 bases left in between. CDR3 length: 14 amino acids.

This clone has ten or more counts. The CDR3 is cut off 3 residues early in the read; its end comes from the germline J gene. The V gene is TRBV7-6, the J gene TRBJ2-3; 7 nucleotides agree with TRBD2. Unmatched junction bases numbered 13, after V lost 4 bases and J lost 0 bases. The V gene's germline CDR1 is SGHVS and CDR2 FNYEAQ. The CDR3 loop spans 18 amino acids. The CDR3 region is CASSSRAGWGVSTDTQYF. CDR3 DNA, as far as it was read: TGTGCCAGCAGCTCTCGAGCGGGGTGGGGGGTAAGCACAGATACG.